This is a list of T cell receptor beta chains from one sample in a study of blood T cells in healthy people across ages. TCRdb analysed the 5' RACE reads with MiXCR anew, one entry per CDR3 protein. Of roughly 560,000 distinct CDR3 sequences in the sample, 24% are singletons; the top ten hold roughly 10%. These data were also filed under a second study, of T cells of mothers and their children.

Sequencing was done on a sample of blood. All receptors derive from a boy aged 5-17 years in good health. The CDR3 runs from the conserved cysteine through the conserved F or W. The D gene is left open where the match is weak. Not all rows give a size; the values are once, few, many and, for expanded clones, a class.

J: TRBJ2-5
V: TRBV12-3/TRBV12-4
D: TRBD2
size: few
DNA: TGTGCCAGCAGCCCGGGAGGAAGGCAAGAGACCCAGTACTTC
CDR3: CASSPGGRQETQYF

J: TRBJ2-1
V: TRBV20-1
D: TRBD2
size: .
DNA: TGCAGCGCCGGGACTAGCAATTACAATGAGCAGTTCTTC
CDR3: CSAGTSNYNEQFF

J: TRBJ2-7
V: TRBV28
D: .
size: many
DNA: TGTGCCAGCAGTTTGTTAGGCTCCTACGAGCAGTACTTC
CDR3: CASSLLGSYEQYF

J: TRBJ2-7
V: TRBV20-1
D: .
size: few
DNA: TGCAGTGCTAGAGAAGGGGACGAGCAGTACTTC
CDR3: CSAREGDEQYF

J: TRBJ1-6
V: TRBV18
D: .
size: .
DNA: TGTGCCAGCTCCTCGGAGGGGACCTCCTATAATTCACCCCTCCACTTT
CDR3: CASSSEGTSYNSPLHF

J: TRBJ1-2
V: TRBV7-2
D: .
size: .
DNA: TGTGCCAGCAGCTCAAGGGGGGCTGACTATGGCTACACCTTC
CDR3: CASSSRGADYGYTF

J: TRBJ2-3
V: TRBV2
D: TRBD1
size: few
DNA: TGTGCTACGACAGGGGTAGGGGATACGCAGTATTTT
CDR3: CATTGVGDTQYF

J: TRBJ1-6
V: TRBV20-1
D: TRBD1
size: .
DNA: TGCAGTGCTAGAGATTGGGGACAGGCCCCAAGGTCCTATAATTCACCCCTCCACTTT
CDR3: CSARDWGQAPRSYNSPLHF

J: TRBJ2-7
V: TRBV28
D: .
size: .
DNA: TGTGTCAGCTTCGCCCCTCAGAACTCCTACGAGCAGTACTTC
CDR3: CVSFAPQNSYEQYF

J: TRBJ2-5
V: TRBV6-1
D: .
size: .
DNA: TGTGCCGGGGTAGGCAGCCTGCAAGAGACCCAGTACTTC
CDR3: CAGVGSLQETQYF